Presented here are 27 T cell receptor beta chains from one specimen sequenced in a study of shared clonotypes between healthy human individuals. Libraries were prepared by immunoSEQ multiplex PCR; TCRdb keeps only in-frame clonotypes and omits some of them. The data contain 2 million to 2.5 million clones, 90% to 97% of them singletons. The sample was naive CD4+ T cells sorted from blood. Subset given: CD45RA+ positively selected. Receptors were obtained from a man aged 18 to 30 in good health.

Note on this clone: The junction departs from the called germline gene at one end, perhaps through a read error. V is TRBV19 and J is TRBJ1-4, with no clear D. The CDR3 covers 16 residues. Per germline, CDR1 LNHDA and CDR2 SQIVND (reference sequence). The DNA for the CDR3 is TGTGCCAGTACTACCTTTGTAGGGAATGCTAAAGAAAAACTGTTTTTT. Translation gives CASTTFVGNAKEKLFF.

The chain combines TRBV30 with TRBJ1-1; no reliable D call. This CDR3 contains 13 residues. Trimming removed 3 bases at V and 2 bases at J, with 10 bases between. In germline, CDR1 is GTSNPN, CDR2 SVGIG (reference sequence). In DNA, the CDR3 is TGTGCCTGGAGCCCCGAGACTAACACTGAAGCTTTCTTT. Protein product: CAWSPETNTEAFF.

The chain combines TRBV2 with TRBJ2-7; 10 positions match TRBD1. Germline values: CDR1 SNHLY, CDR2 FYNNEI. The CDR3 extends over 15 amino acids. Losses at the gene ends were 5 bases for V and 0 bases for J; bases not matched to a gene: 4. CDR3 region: CASSSDRGSSYEQYF. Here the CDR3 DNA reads TGTGCCAGCAGTTCGGACAGGGGGAGCTCCTACGAGCAGTACTTC.

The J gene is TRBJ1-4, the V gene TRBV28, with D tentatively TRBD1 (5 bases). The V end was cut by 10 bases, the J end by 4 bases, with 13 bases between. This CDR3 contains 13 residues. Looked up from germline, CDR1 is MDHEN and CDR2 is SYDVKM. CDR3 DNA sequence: TGTGCCACCCACGGGGCGTTTAATGAAAAACTGTTTTTT. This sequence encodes CATHGAFNEKLFF.

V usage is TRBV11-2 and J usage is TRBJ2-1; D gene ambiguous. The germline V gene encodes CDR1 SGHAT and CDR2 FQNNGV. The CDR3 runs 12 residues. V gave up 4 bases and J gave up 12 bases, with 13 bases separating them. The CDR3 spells CASSYQLSWQFF. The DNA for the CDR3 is TGTGCCAGCAGCTACCAACTATCGTGGCAGTTCTTC.

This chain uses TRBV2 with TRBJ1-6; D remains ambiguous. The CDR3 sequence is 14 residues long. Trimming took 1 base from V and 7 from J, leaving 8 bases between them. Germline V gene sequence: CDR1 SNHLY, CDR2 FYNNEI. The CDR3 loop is CASSEEGWNSPLHF. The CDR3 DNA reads TGTGCCAGCAGTGAAGAGGGTTGGAATTCACCCCTCCACTTT.

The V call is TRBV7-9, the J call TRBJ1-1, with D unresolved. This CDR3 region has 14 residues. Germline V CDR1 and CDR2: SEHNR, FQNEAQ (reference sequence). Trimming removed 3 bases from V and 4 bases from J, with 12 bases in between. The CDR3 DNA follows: TGTGCCAGCAGCTTTGGGCAGGTGGGCACTGAAGCTTTCTTT. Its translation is CASSFGQVGTEAFF. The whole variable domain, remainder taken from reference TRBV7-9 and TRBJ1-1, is DTGVSQNPRHKITKRGQNVTFRCDPISEHNRLYWYRQTLGQGPEFLTYFQNEAQLEKSRLLSDRFSAERPKGSFSTLEIQRTEQGDSAMYLCASSFGQVGTEAFFGQGTRLTVV.

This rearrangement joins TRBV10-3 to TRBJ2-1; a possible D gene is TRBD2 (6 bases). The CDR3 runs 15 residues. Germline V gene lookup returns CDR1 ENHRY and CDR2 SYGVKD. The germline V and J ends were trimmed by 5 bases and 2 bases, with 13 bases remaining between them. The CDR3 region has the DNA TGTGCCATCAGTAGACTTAGCGGAACCTACAATGAGCAGTTCTTC. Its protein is CAISRLSGTYNEQFF.

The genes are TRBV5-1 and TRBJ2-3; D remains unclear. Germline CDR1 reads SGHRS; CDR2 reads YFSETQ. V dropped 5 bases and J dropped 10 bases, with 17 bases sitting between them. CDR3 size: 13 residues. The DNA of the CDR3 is TGCGCCAGCAGTTTAAAAACACCTGAGTCGCAGTATTTT. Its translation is CASSLKTPESQYF.

The CDR3 DNA is TGTGCCAGCAGCTTAGGCGGACTAGGTTCACCCCTCCACTTT. Protein sequence: CASSLGGLGSPLHF. This rearrangement joins TRBV5-4 to TRBJ1-6; no clear D gene. Germline values: CDR1 SGHNT, CDR2 YYREEE (reference sequence). The V and J ends lost 2 bases and 9 bases respectively, with 12 bases between them. The CDR3 totals 14 residues.

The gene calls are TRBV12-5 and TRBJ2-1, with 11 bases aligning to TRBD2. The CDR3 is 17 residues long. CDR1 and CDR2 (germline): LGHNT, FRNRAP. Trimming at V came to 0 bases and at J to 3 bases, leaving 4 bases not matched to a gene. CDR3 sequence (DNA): TGTGCTAGTGGTTTGGTAAAGACTAGCGGGGACTACAATGAGCAGTTCTTC. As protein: CASGLVKTSGDYNEQFF.

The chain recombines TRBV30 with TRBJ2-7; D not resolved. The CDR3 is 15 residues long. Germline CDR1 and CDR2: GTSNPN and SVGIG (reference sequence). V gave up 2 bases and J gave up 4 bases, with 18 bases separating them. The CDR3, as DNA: TGTGCCTGGAGTAATGGCCCGGCCCCTTCTTACGAGCAGTACTTC. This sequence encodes CAWSNGPAPSYEQYF. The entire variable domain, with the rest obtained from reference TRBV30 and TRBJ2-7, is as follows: SQTIHQWPATLVQPVGSPLSLECTVEGTSNPNLYWYRQAAGRGLQLLFYSVGIGQISSEVPQNLSASRPQDRQFILSSKKLLLSDSGFYLCAWSNGPAPSYEQYFGPGTRLTVT.

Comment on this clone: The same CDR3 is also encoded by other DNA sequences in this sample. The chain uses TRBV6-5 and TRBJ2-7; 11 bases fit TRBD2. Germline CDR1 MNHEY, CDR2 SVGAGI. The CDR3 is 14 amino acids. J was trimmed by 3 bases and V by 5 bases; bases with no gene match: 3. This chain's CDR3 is CASSRLAGLYEQYF. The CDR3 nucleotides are TGTGCCAGCAGTAGACTAGCGGGACTCTACGAGCAGTACTTC.

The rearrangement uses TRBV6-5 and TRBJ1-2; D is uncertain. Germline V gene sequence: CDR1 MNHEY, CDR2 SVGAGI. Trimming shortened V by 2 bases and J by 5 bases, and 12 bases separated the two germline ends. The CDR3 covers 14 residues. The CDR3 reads CASSYGGQLYGYTF. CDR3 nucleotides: TGTGCCAGCAGTTACGGCGGGCAGTTGTATGGCTACACCTTC.

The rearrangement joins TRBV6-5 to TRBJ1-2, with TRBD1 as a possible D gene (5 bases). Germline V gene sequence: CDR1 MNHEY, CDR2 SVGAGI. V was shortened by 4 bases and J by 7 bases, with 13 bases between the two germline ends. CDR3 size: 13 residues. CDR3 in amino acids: CASSSEGPGGYTF. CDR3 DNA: TGTGCCAGCAGTTCGGAGGGGCCCGGTGGCTACACCTTC.

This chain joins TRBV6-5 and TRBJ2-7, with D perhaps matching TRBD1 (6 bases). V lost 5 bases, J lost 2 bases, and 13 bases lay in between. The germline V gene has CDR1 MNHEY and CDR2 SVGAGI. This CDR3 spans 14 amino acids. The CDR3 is CASSPRQETYEQYF. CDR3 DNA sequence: TGTGCCAGCAGTCCCCGACAGGAGACCTACGAGCAGTACTTC.

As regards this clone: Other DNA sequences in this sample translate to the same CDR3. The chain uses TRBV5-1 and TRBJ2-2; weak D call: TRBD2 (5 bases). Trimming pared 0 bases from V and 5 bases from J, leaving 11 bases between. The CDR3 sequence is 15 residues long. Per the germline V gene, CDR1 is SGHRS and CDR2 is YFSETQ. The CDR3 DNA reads TGCGCCAGCAGCTTGGTTGCCACGGGGACCGGGGAGCTGTTTTTT. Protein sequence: CASSLVATGTGELFF.

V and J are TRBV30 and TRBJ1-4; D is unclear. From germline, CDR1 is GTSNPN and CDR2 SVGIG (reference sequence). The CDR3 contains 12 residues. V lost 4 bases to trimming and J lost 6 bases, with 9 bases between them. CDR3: CAWNSRYEKLFF. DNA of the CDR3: TGTGCCTGGAATTCAAGATATGAAAAACTGTTTTTT.

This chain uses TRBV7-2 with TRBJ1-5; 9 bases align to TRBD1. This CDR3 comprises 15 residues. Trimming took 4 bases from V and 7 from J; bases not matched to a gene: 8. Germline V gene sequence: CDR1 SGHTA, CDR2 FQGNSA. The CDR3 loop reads CASSSSTGGRQPQHF. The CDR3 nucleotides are TGTGCCAGCAGCTCGAGTACAGGGGGCCGGCAGCCCCAGCATTTT.

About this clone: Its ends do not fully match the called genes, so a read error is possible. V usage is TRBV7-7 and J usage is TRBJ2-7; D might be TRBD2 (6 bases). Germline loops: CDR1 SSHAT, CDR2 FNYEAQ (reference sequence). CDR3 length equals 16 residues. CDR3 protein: CASSPGTPGLNYEQYF. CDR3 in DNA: TGTGCTAGCAGCCCCGGGACTCCCGGCTTAAACTACGAGCAGTACTTC. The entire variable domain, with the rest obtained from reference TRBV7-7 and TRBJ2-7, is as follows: GAGVSQSPRYKVTKRGQDVTLRCDPISSHATLYWYQQALGQGPEFLTYFNYEAQPDKSGLPSDRFSAERPEGSISTLTIQRTEQRDSAMYRCASSPGTPGLNYEQYFGPGTRLTVT.

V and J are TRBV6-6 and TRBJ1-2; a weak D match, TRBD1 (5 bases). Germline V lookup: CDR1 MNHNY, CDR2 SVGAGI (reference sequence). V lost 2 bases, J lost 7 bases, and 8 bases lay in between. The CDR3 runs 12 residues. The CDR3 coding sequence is TGTGCCAGCAGTTACGGAGGGGTTGGCTACACCTTC. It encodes CASSYGGVGYTF.

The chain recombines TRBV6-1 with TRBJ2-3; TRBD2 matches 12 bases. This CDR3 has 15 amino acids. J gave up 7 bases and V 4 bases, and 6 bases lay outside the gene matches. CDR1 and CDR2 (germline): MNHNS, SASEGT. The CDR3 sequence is CASSALAGGSNTQYF. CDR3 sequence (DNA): TGTGCCAGCAGTGCACTAGCGGGAGGATCGAATACGCAGTATTTT.

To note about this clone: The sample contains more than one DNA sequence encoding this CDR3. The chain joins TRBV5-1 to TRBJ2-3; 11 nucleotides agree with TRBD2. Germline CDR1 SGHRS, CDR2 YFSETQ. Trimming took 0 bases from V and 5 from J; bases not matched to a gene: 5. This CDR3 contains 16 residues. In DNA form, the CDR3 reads TGCGCCAGCAGCTTGGTGCTAGCGGGGGGAGGAGATACGCAGTATTTT. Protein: CASSLVLAGGGDTQYF.

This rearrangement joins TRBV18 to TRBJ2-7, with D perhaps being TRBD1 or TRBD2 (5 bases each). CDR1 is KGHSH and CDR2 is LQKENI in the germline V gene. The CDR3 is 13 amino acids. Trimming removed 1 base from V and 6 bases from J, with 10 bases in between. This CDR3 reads CASSPLRGSEQYF. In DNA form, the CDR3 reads TGTGCCAGCTCACCACTACGGGGCTCCGAGCAGTACTTC.

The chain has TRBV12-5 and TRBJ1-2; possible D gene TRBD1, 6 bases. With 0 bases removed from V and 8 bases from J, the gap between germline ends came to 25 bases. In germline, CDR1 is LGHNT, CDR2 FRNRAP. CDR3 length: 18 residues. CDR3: CASGLVHEIRGSSSGYTF. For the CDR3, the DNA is TGTGCTAGTGGTTTGGTACATGAGATAAGGGGGAGTTCGTCCGGCTACACCTTC.

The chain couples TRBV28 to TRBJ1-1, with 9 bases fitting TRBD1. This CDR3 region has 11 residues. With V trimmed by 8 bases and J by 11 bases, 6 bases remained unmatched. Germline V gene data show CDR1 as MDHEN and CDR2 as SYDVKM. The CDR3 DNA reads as TGTGCCAGCGCCGGTGGACAGGGGGCTTTCTTT. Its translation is CASAGGQGAFF.

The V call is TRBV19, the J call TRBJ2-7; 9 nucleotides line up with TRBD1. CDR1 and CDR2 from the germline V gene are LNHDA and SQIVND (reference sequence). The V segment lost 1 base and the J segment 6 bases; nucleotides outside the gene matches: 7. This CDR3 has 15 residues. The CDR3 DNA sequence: TGTGCCAGTAGTATAGTAAGGACAGGGGACTCCGAGCAGTACTTC. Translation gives CASSIVRTGDSEQYF.